Each of the 20 T cell receptor beta chains below was sequenced from the same sample in a study of molecular identifiers for immune sequencing clone quantification. TCRdb re-derived calls from the PCR reads in MiXCR, one entry per CDR3 protein. The top ten clones hold just over 0.75% of a sample with around 470,000 distinct CDR3 sequences, less than 30% of them seen once. Specimen: naive CD8+ T cells from blood, with Jurkat cell RNA spiked in. Noted subset: FACS-sorted CD8+CD4-CCR7+CD45RA+ naive T cells. These receptors were taken from a human donor in good health. Some libraries in this study had Jurkat cell RNA spiked in.

This clonotype was counted only a few times. The gene calls are TRBV6-1 and TRBJ2-7; no reliable D call. Germline CDR1 reads MNHNS; CDR2 reads SASEGT. The CDR3 is 15 residues long. V was cut by 2 bases and J by 2 bases, with 13 bases left in between. The CDR3 nucleotides read TGTGCCAGCAGTGAATTCTTCGAGTATACCTACGAGCAGTACTTC. It specifies CASSEFFEYTYEQYF.

Comment on this clonotype: The junction departs from the called germline gene at one end, perhaps through a read error. CDR3 amino acids: CASSQDRTVWSNEKLSF. CDR3 sequence (DNA): TGTGCCAGCAGCCAAGATCGGACGGTCTGGAGTAATGAAAAACTGTCTTTT. The gene calls are TRBV3-1 and TRBJ1-4, with no clear D. The V gene's germline CDR1 is LGHDT and CDR2 YNNKEL (reference sequence). The CDR3 is 17 amino acids.

This clonotype came up a few times. This chain joins TRBV6-2 or TRBV6-3 and TRBJ2-7, with D uncertain. Per the germline V gene, CDR1 is MNHEY and CDR2 is SVGEGT. Trimming pared 5 bases from V and 2 bases from J, leaving 16 bases between. This CDR3 has 15 amino acids. In nucleotides, the CDR3 is TGTGCCAGCAGTCTCGTGCCGCCCGACCCCTACGAGCAGTACTTC. Residues: CASSLVPPDPYEQYF.

This clonotype was found a few times. The chain uses TRBV27 and TRBJ2-7; D gene uncertain. Germline lookup yields CDR1 MNHEY and CDR2 SMNVEV (reference sequence). The V gene lost 2 bases and the J gene lost 5 bases, with 10 bases spanning the gap. The CDR3 contains 13 residues. The CDR3 DNA sequence: TGTGCCAGCAGTTTACGCCCCGTCGACGAGCAGTACTTC. Its protein is CASSLRPVDEQYF.

About this clonotype: A read error may produce the germline difference seen at one junction end. The rearrangement uses TRBV20-1 and TRBJ2-3; perhaps D is TRBD1 or TRBD2 (6 bases each). Germline-derived CDR1 and CDR2 are DFQATT and SNEGSKA (reference sequence). The CDR3 has 14 residues. The CDR3 here is CSATGTGGPDTQCF. In DNA form, the CDR3 reads TGCAGTGCTACCGGGACCGGGGGCCCAGATACGCAGTGTTTT.

The chain employs TRBV5-6 and TRBJ2-3, with D possibly TRBD1 on 6 matching bases. CDR1 is SGHDT, CDR2 YYEEEE, per germline. V was trimmed by 0 bases and J by 5 bases, leaving 13 bases between them. CDR3 length: 15 amino acids. CDR3 bases: TGTGCCAGCAGCTTGGAGGTGGGGGCTCGAGATACGCAGTATTTT. Translation gives CASSLEVGARDTQYF.

The chain combines TRBV2 with TRBJ1-1; D may be TRBD1 (5 bases). Germline-derived CDR1 and CDR2 are SNHLY and FYNNEI. V was trimmed by 3 bases and J by 6 bases, leaving 20 bases between them. The CDR3 covers 16 residues. CDR3 sequence: CASSDNPQGGSPEAFF. For the CDR3, the DNA is TGTGCCAGCAGTGACAACCCCCAGGGAGGGAGCCCTGAAGCTTTCTTT.

To note about this clonotype: This sequence may be a read error, since a much larger clone differs from it by one base. CDR3 loop: CASSLQSLGSDEQYF. CDR3 DNA sequence: TGTGCCAGCAGCTTACAATCCCTCGGGAGCGACGAGCAGTACTTC. This chain connects TRBV7-2 to TRBJ2-7; maybe TRBD2 (6 bases). Germline loops: CDR1 SGHTA, CDR2 FQGNSA. V was clipped by 2 bases and J by 5 bases, with 16 bases between them. This CDR3 region has 15 residues. The whole variable domain, remainder taken from reference TRBV7-2 and TRBJ2-7, is GAGVSQSPSNKVTEKGKDVELRCDPISGHTALYWYRQSLGQGLEFLIYFQGNSAPDKSGLPSDRFSAERTGGSVSTLTIQRTQQEDSAVYLCASSLQSLGSDEQYFGPGTRLTVT.

As concerns this clonotype: A much larger clone sits a single nucleotide away, making a read error possible. The V and J genes are TRBV4-3 and TRBJ2-7, with D possibly TRBD1 on 5 matching bases. The length of the CDR3 is 17 residues. Trimming removed 2 bases from V and 0 bases from J, with 17 bases in between. CDR1 LGHNA and CDR2 YSLEER come from the germline V gene. CDR3 loop: CASSQRPRQILSYEQYF. CDR3 DNA sequence: TGCGCCAGCAGCCAACGTCCGCGACAGATACTCTCCTACGAGCAGTACTTC.

The chain has TRBV19 and TRBJ2-2, with a possible D match to TRBD2 (6 bases). The V gene lost 7 bases and the J gene lost 4 bases, with 16 bases spanning the gap. Germline values: CDR1 LNHDA, CDR2 SQIVND (reference sequence). The CDR3 spans 15 residues. The CDR3 loop is CASMSRQGGTGELFF. In DNA form, the CDR3 reads TGTGCCAGTATGTCGAGGCAGGGAGGCACCGGGGAGCTGTTTTTT.

V is TRBV7-3 and J is TRBJ2-2; D is tentatively TRBD1 or TRBD2 (5 bases each). V dropped 0 bases and J dropped 1 base, with 15 bases sitting between them. CDR3 size: 18 residues. The germline gives CDR1 SGHTA, CDR2 FQGTGA. The CDR3 sequence is CASSLTPGTHRNTGELFF. The CDR3, as DNA: TGTGCCAGCAGCTTAACTCCCGGGACCCATCGGAACACCGGGGAGCTGTTTTTT.

A word on this clonotype: The germline gene is not matched at one end of the junction; a read error may be the cause. Written as DNA, the CDR3 is TGCGCCCGCAGCCCAAGCAGGGATCCGAACACTGAAGCTTTCTTT. This encodes CARSPSRDPNTEAFF. The chain uses TRBV4-1 and TRBJ1-1; possibly TRBD1 for D (5 bases). CDR1 is MGHRA, CDR2 YSYEKL, per germline. The length of the CDR3 is 15 residues.

This clonotype was detected only a few times. V usage is TRBV10-3 and J usage is TRBJ2-5; D is tentatively TRBD1 or TRBD2 (5 bases each). The length of the CDR3 is 14 residues. CDR1 is ENHRY and CDR2 is SYGVKD in the germline V gene. Trimming stripped 3 bases from V and 7 bases from J, with 15 bases between. The DNA of the CDR3 is TGTGCCATCAGTGAATTCCGGGACGATAGGACCCAGTACTTC. Protein sequence: CAISEFRDDRTQYF.

This clonotype appeared many times. One end of the junction does not line up with germline, which may come from a read error. The V call is TRBV4-1, the J call TRBJ2-3; 10 bases are a match to TRBD2. This CDR3 region has 16 residues. The germline V gene has CDR1 MGHRA and CDR2 YSYEKL. In nucleotides, the CDR3 is TGTGCCAGCAGCCAAGCAGGACTAGCGGGCACAGATACGCAGTATTTT. As protein: CASSQAGLAGTDTQYF.

This clonotype was seen many times. The V call is TRBV5-4, the J call TRBJ2-6, with TRBD2 matching over 7 bases. The CDR3 has 16 amino acids. Germline V CDR1 and CDR2: SGHNT, YYREEE (reference sequence). V lost 4 bases and J lost 4; bases outside the gene matches: 8. The CDR3 region has the DNA TGTGCCAGCAGCGAAGACACAGCGGGGGGGGCCAACGTCCTGACTTTC. Amino acid sequence: CASSEDTAGGANVLTF.

The gene calls are TRBV7-9 and TRBJ1-1; unclear D gene. Trimming left V 1 base short and J 9 bases short, with 18 bases between. Germline V gene lookup returns CDR1 SEHNR and CDR2 FQNEAQ (reference sequence). The CDR3 is made up of 15 amino acids. The CDR3, as DNA: TGTGCCAGCAGCTTAGTAACGGGTTCAAGCGTGCAAGCTTTCTTT. Its translation is CASSLVTGSSVQAFF.

Points on this clonotype: A much more abundant neighbour one base away suggests this may be a read error. The chain uses TRBV7-9 and TRBJ2-3; D might be TRBD1 or TRBD2, each matching 5 bases. This CDR3 region has 16 residues. The germline V gene encodes CDR1 SEHNR and CDR2 FQNEAQ (reference sequence). V was trimmed by 5 bases and J by 6 bases, leaving 21 bases between them. The CDR3 sequence is CASSPYWGPDGDTQYF. The CDR3 DNA follows: TGTGCCAGCAGCCCGTACTGGGGACCGGACGGGGATACGCAGTATTTT.

This clonotype was detected a few times. The chain joins TRBV6-5 to TRBJ1-1; 9 bases line up with TRBD1. Germline V CDR1 and CDR2: MNHEY, SVGAGI. The ends lost 2 bases at V and 3 bases at J; junction bases unmatched: 7. CDR3 length equals 16 residues. Here the CDR3 reads CASSYLTGGRDTEAFF. The CDR3, as DNA: TGTGCCAGCAGTTACCTAACAGGGGGCCGGGACACTGAAGCTTTCTTT.

With regard to this clonotype: A much larger clonotype is one base distant, so this may be a read error. This chain links TRBV2 with TRBJ2-7, with 7 bases aligning to TRBD2. Germline V CDR1 and CDR2: SNHLY, FYNNEI. The CDR3 sequence is 16 residues long. CDR3 nucleotides: TGTGCCAGCAGTGAAGCGATTGGACTAGTCCTGTACGGGCAGTACTTC. Residues: CASSEAIGLVLYGQYF.

This clonotype was observed a few times. The J gene is TRBJ2-6, the V gene TRBV4-3; perhaps TRBD2 as D (6 bases). Germline values: CDR1 LGHNA, CDR2 YSLEER. V lost 4 bases, J lost 2 bases, and 12 bases lay in between. The CDR3 has 16 amino acids. This CDR3 reads CASSLRAGPGANVLTF. Here the CDR3 DNA reads TGCGCCAGCAGCCTACGCGCGGGGCCTGGGGCCAACGTCCTGACTTTC.